A selection of T cell receptor beta chains follows, all from one sample in a study of cytomegalovirus exposure and HLA in healthy donors. TCRdb's copy holds only in-frame clones and misses some; the assay was immunoSEQ multiplex PCR. The sample has about 55,000 clones; more than 65% are singletons. The source material was PBMCs. The source is a man between 40 and 49 years old in good health and CMV-seropositive. CDR3s include the opening cysteine and the closing phenylalanine or tryptophan. A D gene is named only where the DNA matches it firmly. Clone size is stated in some rows and not others, as once, few, many or a class when expanded.

V	D	size	J	CDR3	DNA
TRBV6-5	NA	few	TRBJ1-5	CASSYSSQSRNQPQHF	TGTGCCAGCAGTTACTCGTCTCAGTCACGCAATCAGCCCCAGCATTTT
TRBV7-6	NA	NA	TRBJ2-7	CASSSGRSTYEQYF	TGTGCCAGCAGCTCAGGGAGGAGTACCTACGAGCAGTACTTC
TRBV7-9	NA	NA	TRBJ1-2	CASSATWYGYTF	TGTGCCAGCAGCGCGACTTGGTATGGCTACACCTTC
TRBV5-1	NA	few	TRBJ1-2	CASSLQEGDYGYTF	TGCGCCAGCAGCCTGCAGGAAGGGGACTATGGCTACACCTTC
TRBV9	TRBD2	NA	TRBJ2-1	CASSIGRGGQNEQFF	TGTGCCAGCAGCATCGGGCGGGGGGGCCAGAATGAGCAGTTCTTC
TRBV7-9	NA	few	TRBJ2-3	CASSRKRGIASTDTQYF	TGTGCCAGCAGCCGTAAGAGGGGGATAGCTAGCACAGATACGCAGTATTTT
TRBV5-1	NA	NA	TRBJ2-5	CASSLDRETQYF	TGCGCCAGCAGCTTGGATCGGGAGACCCAGTACTTC
TRBV9	TRBD1	NA	TRBJ2-7	CASSARTGRYEQYF	TGTGCCAGCAGCGCTAGGACAGGCCGCTACGAGCAGTACTTC
TRBV19	NA	NA	TRBJ2-2	CASIGTPYTGELFF	TGTGCCAGTATCGGGACTCCCTACACCGGGGAGCTGTTTTTT
TRBV29-1	TRBD1	NA	TRBJ2-5	CSTRDSRRGETQYF	TGCAGCACAAGGGACAGCCGGCGAGGAGAGACCCAGTACTTC
TRBV6-5	NA	medium-sized	TRBJ1-1	CASSYSRHGGDTEAFF	TGTGCCAGCAGTTACTCTAGACACGGAGGGGACACTGAAGCTTTCTTT
TRBV6-5	TRBD2	few	TRBJ2-1	CASSHGLANNNEQFF	TGTGCCAGCAGCCACGGACTAGCGAATAACAATGAGCAGTTCTTC
TRBV5-6	NA	NA	TRBJ1-5	CASSLRGGSYSNQPQHF	TGTGCCAGCAGCTTGCGGGGGGGCAGCTATAGCAATCAGCCCCAGCATTTT
TRBV27	TRBD1	NA	TRBJ1-6	CASSLRDRTGSNSPLHF	TGTGCCAGCAGTTTAAGGGATAGGACAGGGTCTAATTCACCCCTCCACTTT
TRBV6-1	NA	NA	TRBJ2-1	CASNKENDFNEQFF	TGTGCCAGCAACAAAGAGAACGACTTCAATGAGCAGTTCTTC
TRBV7-8	NA	NA	TRBJ1-3	CASSPGQSSGNTIYF	TGTGCCAGCAGCCCAGGACAGTCCTCTGGAAACACCATATATTTT
TRBV20-1	NA	few	TRBJ1-1	CSAAVAGSF	TGCAGTGCCGCCGTGGCGGGGTCTTTT
TRBV5-6	NA	NA	TRBJ2-7	CASSLAGLEQYF	TGTGCCAGCAGCTTGGCTGGGCTCGAGCAGTACTTC
TRBV25-1	TRBD1	NA	TRBJ1-6	CASRKLTGDNSPLHF	TGTGCCAGCAGGAAGCTGACAGGGGATAATTCACCCCTCCACTTT
TRBV5-6	NA	NA	TRBJ1-6	CASSLKAEGSPLHF	TGTGCCAGCAGCTTAAAGGCAGAGGGATCACCCCTCCACTTT
TRBV13	NA	NA	TRBJ1-6	CASSLGAVSYNSPLHF	TGTGCCAGCAGCTTAGGGGCCGTCTCCTATAATTCACCCCTCCACTTT
TRBV5-4	TRBD1	NA	TRBJ1-2	CASSLGGGGYTF	TGTGCCAGCAGCTTGGGAGGGGGCGGCTACACCTTC
TRBV7-9	NA	NA	TRBJ1-1	CASSQSGGNPEAFF	TGTGCCAGCAGCCAGTCGGGGGGTAACCCTGAAGCTTTCTTT
TRBV7-8	TRBD1	NA	TRBJ1-2	CASSFRDRVYGYTF	TGTGCCAGCAGTTTCCGGGACAGGGTCTATGGCTACACCTTC
TRBV6-5	TRBD2	NA	TRBJ2-7	CASSRGSGGTSEQYF	TGTGCCAGCAGCCGCGGTAGCGGGGGGACTAGTGAGCAGTACTTC
TRBV6-5	NA	NA	TRBJ1-2	CASTRDSTYGYTF	TGTGCCAGCACCCGAGACAGCACCTATGGCTACACCTTC
TRBV5-1	TRBD1	NA	TRBJ1-2	CASSFTSTGDGYTF	TGCGCCAGCAGCTTCACATCAACAGGGGATGGCTACACCTTC
TRBV30	TRBD1	once	TRBJ1-2	CAWSVQGGGYTF	TGTGCCTGGAGTGTACAGGGGGGAGGCTACACCTTC
TRBV9	TRBD2	NA	TRBJ2-3	CASSVSTSGGGSTDTQYF	TGTGCCAGCAGCGTGTCGACTAGCGGGGGGGGGAGCACAGATACGCAGTATTTT
TRBV6-6	TRBD1	NA	TRBJ2-7	CASSQSTGVHEQYF	TGTGCCAGCAGCCAATCGACAGGGGTCCACGAGCAGTACTTC
TRBV4-1	NA	NA	TRBJ2-7	CASSQTVSYEQYF	TGCGCCAGCAGCCAGACAGTTTCCTACGAGCAGTACTTC
TRBV7-7	NA	NA	TRBJ2-3	CASSLGAGGRSDTQYF	TGTGCCAGCAGCTTAGGGGCCGGGGGGCGGTCAGATACGCAGTATTTT
TRBV6-4	TRBD1	once	TRBJ1-6	CASSTDRDGSPLHF	TGTGCCAGCAGCACCGACAGGGATGGGTCACCCCTCCACTTT
TRBV7-3	TRBD2	once	TRBJ2-3	CASSPSGVSTDTQYF	TGTGCCAGCAGCCCTAGCGGGGTCTCCACAGATACGCAGTATTTT
TRBV19	NA	NA	TRBJ2-7	CASSIDRGMFNEQYF	TGTGCCAGTAGTATAGATCGGGGGATGTTCAACGAGCAGTACTTC
TRBV6-5	TRBD1	NA	TRBJ2-7	CATRDRGKEQYF	TGTGCCACGCGGGACAGGGGAAAGGAGCAGTACTTC
TRBV20-1	TRBD1	NA	TRBJ2-1	CSSGGNEQFF	TGCAGTTCAGGGGGCAATGAGCAGTTCTTC
TRBV29-1	TRBD1	NA	TRBJ1-2	CSVEVTGQGARRHGYTF	TGCAGCGTTGAAGTGACGGGACAGGGGGCGCGTCGGCATGGCTACACCTTC
TRBV7-3	TRBD2	once	TRBJ2-5	CASSLHGLAEQETQYF	TGTGCCAGCAGCCTCCACGGACTAGCGGAGCAAGAGACCCAGTACTTC
TRBV27	NA	once	TRBJ2-4	CASSLGLAKNIQYF	TGTGCCAGCAGTTTAGGGCTAGCCAAAAACATTCAGTACTTC
TRBV25-1	TRBD1	NA	TRBJ2-7	CASSAMNRGDYEQYF	TGTGCCAGCAGTGCGATGAACAGGGGGGACTACGAGCAGTACTTC
TRBV2	NA	NA	TRBJ1-4	CASMARGLREKLFF	TGTGCCAGCATGGCTCGGGGGTTACGGGAAAAACTGTTTTTT
TRBV4-1	NA	NA	TRBJ2-1	CASSLGRRDPTMDEQFF	TGCGCCAGCAGCCTTGGGAGGAGGGATCCAACTATGGATGAGCAGTTCTTC
TRBV7-3	NA	few	TRBJ2-5	CASSLRPYETQYF	TGTGCCAGCAGCTTACGTCCGTATGAGACCCAGTACTTC
TRBV7-9	TRBD1	NA	TRBJ2-5	CASSSTTGAGETQYF	TGTGCCAGCAGCTCGACCACAGGGGCAGGAGAGACCCAGTACTTC
TRBV5-6	TRBD2	NA	TRBJ2-7	CASSFLGGVYEQYF	TGTGCCAGCAGCTTTTTGGGGGGGGTCTACGAGCAGTACTTC
TRBV6-1	TRBD1	NA	TRBJ1-1	CASPGGARNTEAFF	TGTGCCAGCCCAGGGGGCGCCCGGAACACTGAAGCTTTCTTT
TRBV29-1	TRBD1	NA	TRBJ2-5	CSVDPSGGETQYF	TGCAGCGTTGACCCGTCAGGGGGAGAGACCCAGTACTTC
TRBV30	NA	NA	TRBJ2-5	CAWSKGEKETQYF	TGTGCCTGGTCCAAGGGGGAGAAAGAGACCCAGTACTTC
TRBV7-7	NA	NA	TRBJ2-7	CASSSIGPRTECYEQYF	TGTGCTAGCAGCTCCATCGGACCCAGGACAGAGTGCTACGAGCAGTACTTC
TRBV18	TRBD2	NA	TRBJ2-2	CASSREGLPNTGELFF	TGTGCCAGCTCAAGGGAGGGGCTACCGAACACCGGGGAGCTGTTTTTT
TRBV30	NA	NA	TRBJ1-2	CAWSRPGGEANYGYTF	TGTGCCTGGAGTCGTCCCGGGGGAGAAGCTAACTATGGCTACACCTTC
TRBV4-3	TRBD1	few	TRBJ1-4	CASSPRQGNEKLFF	TGCGCCAGCAGCCCCCGACAGGGGAATGAAAAACTGTTTTTT